Listed here are 21 T cell receptor beta chains from one sample, sequenced in a study of beta chain features in type 1 diabetes. General study results and limits: For Type 1 diabetes patients, all four CD4+ subsets carried TCRB CDR3s that were moderately but significantly shorter.

These receptors' targets are unknown. Expressed TCRB transcripts were sequenced because the isolated RNA had all been reverse transcribed beforehand. The method was immunoSEQ multiplex PCR; TCRdb's version includes in-frame clones alone and lacks a portion of them. The table records 150,000 to 180,000 clones, under 13% of them present only once. The specimen was central memory CD4+ T cells from blood. The receptor source for this set is a man aged 30 to 39 with type 1 diabetes.

Here the CDR3 DNA reads TGTGCCAGCAGCCCCAGACAGGATAACTATGGCTACACCTTC. Residues: CASSPRQDNYGYTF. The chain joins TRBV6-5 to TRBJ1-2; TRBD1 is a possible D gene (6 bases). The CDR3 length is 14 residues. Germline CDR1 reads MNHEY; CDR2 reads SVGAGI. The V end was cut by 6 bases, the J end by 1 base, with 12 bases between.

This chain uses TRBV29-1 with TRBJ2-3, with TRBD2 as a possible D gene (5 bases). V lost 4 bases and J lost 3, with 8 bases in between. CDR3 size: 12 residues. CDR1 is SQVTM, CDR2 ANQGSEA, per germline. CDR3 sequence: CSVVPGTDTQYF. The DNA for the CDR3 is TGCAGCGTTGTCCCGGGGACAGATACGCAGTATTTT.

The chain joins TRBV9 to TRBJ1-2, with D possibly TRBD1 on 5 matching bases. Germline V gene sequence: CDR1 SGDLS, CDR2 YYNGEE. The V end lost 4 bases, the J end lost 9 bases, and 19 bases lay between the germline ends. The CDR3 has 14 residues. The DNA for the CDR3 is TGTGCCAGCAGCCCCGGGGTGGGGGGTAGGAGCTACACCTTC. This translates into CASSPGVGGRSYTF.

About this clone itself: Other DNA sequences of this sample code for an identical CDR3. The chain uses TRBV7-9 and TRBJ2-5; the D is unclear. Germline V lookup: CDR1 SEHNR, CDR2 FQNEAQ (reference sequence). The CDR3 covers 11 residues. V lost 3 bases to trimming and J lost 5 bases, with 4 bases between them. This chain's CDR3 is CASSFRETQYF. Here the CDR3 DNA reads TGTGCCAGCAGCTTTCGGGAGACCCAGTACTTC.

This clone has only a few counts. V usage is TRBV29-1 and J usage is TRBJ2-1, with 8 bases identical to TRBD1. The CDR3 length is 15 residues. Germline V gene lookup returns CDR1 SQVTM and CDR2 ANQGSEA. Germline trimming cut 2 bases from V and 8 bases from J; bases unmatched to any gene: 11. The CDR3 reads CSVERPRQGIDEQFF. DNA for the CDR3: TGCAGCGTTGAAAGGCCCAGACAGGGGATTGATGAGCAGTTCTTC.

This clone was detected a few times. The V and J genes are TRBV2 and TRBJ2-3, with a possible D match to TRBD2 (6 bases). CDR1 is SNHLY, CDR2 FYNNEI, per germline. The CDR3 is 14 residues long. V was shortened by 7 bases and J by 7 bases, with 18 bases between the two germline ends. The CDR3: CASTVGQGGNTQYF. CDR3 coding DNA: TGTGCCAGCACGGTAGGGCAGGGCGGGAATACGCAGTATTTT.

J is TRBJ2-7 and V is TRBV7-9; a possible D gene is TRBD1 (5 bases). Germline-derived CDR1 and CDR2 are SEHNR and FQNEAQ (reference sequence). Trimming shortened V by 1 base and J by 6 bases, and 7 bases separated the two germline ends. CDR3 length: 12 amino acids. CDR3 protein: CASSLEGAEQYF. The DNA of the CDR3 is TGTGCCAGCAGCTTAGAAGGGGCCGAGCAGTACTTC.

This clone has just a few counts. The chain is built from TRBV7-3 and TRBJ2-1, with TRBD2 identical over 7 bases. This CDR3 comprises 14 residues. Germline CDR1 SGHTA, CDR2 FQGTGA. The ends lost 2 bases at V and 3 bases at J; junction bases unmatched: 1. The CDR3 reads CASSLAGDYNEQFF. For the CDR3, the DNA is TGTGCCAGCAGCTTAGCGGGGGACTACAATGAGCAGTTCTTC.

This clone appeared a few times. The V gene is TRBV10-3, the J gene TRBJ2-5; D possibly corresponds to TRBD2 (6 bases). V shed 6 bases and J shed 2 bases, with 13 bases lying between them. In germline, CDR1 is ENHRY, CDR2 SYGVKD. CDR3 length: 14 amino acids. This CDR3 is CAISGGETQETQYF. Here the CDR3 DNA reads TGTGCCATCAGCGGCGGGGAGACACAAGAGACCCAGTACTTC.

This clone was recorded many times. V and J are TRBV7-3 and TRBJ2-3; 8 bases line up with TRBD1. The CDR3 is 14 residues long. The J segment lost 6 bases and the V segment lost 5 bases, leaving 7 bases of the junction unmatched. The germline V gene has CDR1 SGHTA and CDR2 FQGTGA. The CDR3 DNA follows: TGTGCCAGCAGCATTGGGACAGGTCGGGATACGCAGTATTTT. Amino acids: CASSIGTGRDTQYF.

J is TRBJ2-5 and V is TRBV10-2; D possibly corresponds to TRBD2 (6 bases). Germline lookup yields CDR1 WSHSY and CDR2 SAAADI. The CDR3 is 16 residues long. Trimming removed 2 bases at V and 4 bases at J, with 17 bases between. CDR3 bases: TGCGCCAGCAGTGAGATTCCCCGGAGGAGGGGAGAGACCCAGTACTTC. This codes for CASSEIPRRRGETQYF.

J is TRBJ2-7 and V is TRBV5-4; 7 bases are a match to TRBD1. Looked up from germline, CDR1 is SGHNT and CDR2 is YYREEE (reference sequence). The CDR3 length is 15 residues. The ends lost 4 bases at V and 7 bases at J; junction bases unmatched: 14. Here the CDR3 DNA reads TGTGCCAGCAGCCCGGGATTCGGACAGGTCGGGGAGCAGTACTTC. Its translation: CASSPGFGQVGEQYF.

This clone was counted between two and nine times. The chain carries TRBV4-3 and TRBJ2-3, with D unresolved. The CDR3 is made up of 17 amino acids. Looked up from germline, CDR1 is LGHNA and CDR2 is YSLEER. Trimming removed 0 bases from V and 0 bases from J, with 13 bases in between. CDR3: CASSQDRFGVSTDTQYF. CDR3 bases: TGCGCCAGCAGCCAAGATCGATTCGGAGTGAGCACAGATACGCAGTATTTT.

The rearrangement uses TRBV6-6 and TRBJ1-1; TRBD1 matches 11 bases. V gave up 7 bases and J gave up 6 bases; unmatched junction bases: 7. The CDR3 has 14 residues. Germline CDR1 reads MNHNY; CDR2 reads SVGAGI (reference sequence). The CDR3 loop is CASTPGQGVAEAFF. The CDR3 DNA reads as TGTGCCAGCACTCCGGGACAGGGGGTGGCTGAAGCTTTCTTT.

This clone was observed a few times. CDR3 sequence reads: CASSYPGIADIQYF. CDR3 DNA: TGTGCCAGCAGTTACCCGGGAATTGCGGACATTCAGTACTTC. This chain links TRBV6-5 with TRBJ2-4; D may be TRBD2 (5 bases). Between the trimmed V and J ends, which lost 2 bases and 8 bases, there was a span of 13 bases. This CDR3 has 14 amino acids. Germline values: CDR1 MNHEY, CDR2 SVGAGI.

The V gene is TRBV2, the J gene TRBJ2-7; D is ambiguous. V shed 4 bases and J shed 7 bases, with 11 bases lying between them. The CDR3 extends over 12 amino acids. Germline V lookup: CDR1 SNHLY, CDR2 FYNNEI. CDR3 protein: CASSGLPGEQYF. CDR3 nucleotides: TGTGCCAGCAGTGGCCTCCCCGGGGAGCAGTACTTC. The whole variable domain, filled in from reference TRBV2 and TRBJ2-7, reads EPEVTQTPSHQVTQMGQEVILRCVPISNHLYFYWYRQILGQKVEFLVSFYNNEISEKSEIFDDQFSVERPDGSNFTLKIRSTKLEDSAMYFCASSGLPGEQYFGPGTRLTVT.

V gene TRBV5-1 combines with J gene TRBJ2-1; D remains unclear. The germline V gene encodes CDR1 SGHRS and CDR2 YFSETQ. CDR3 size: 12 residues. The V end was cut by 2 bases, the J end by 9 bases, with 9 bases between. CDR3: CASSFSAVEQFF. Here the CDR3 DNA reads TGCGCCAGCAGCTTTAGTGCGGTTGAGCAGTTCTTC.

The chain recombines TRBV7-2 with TRBJ2-1, with D possibly matching TRBD2 (5 bases). This CDR3 is built from 15 residues. Germline values: CDR1 SGHTA, CDR2 FQGNSA. Trimming shortened V by 5 bases and J by 0 bases, and 11 bases separated the two germline ends. CDR3 loop: CASSAGVSSYNEQFF. In DNA form, the CDR3 reads TGTGCCAGCAGCGCCGGGGTGAGCTCCTACAATGAGCAGTTCTTC.

Turning to this clone: The CDR3 does not close with the conserved phenylalanine or tryptophan, likely indicating a read error. The DNA is left out, because the CDR3 cannot be placed on it with certainty; the CDR3 is given as TCRdb lists it. V is TRBV29-1 and J is TRBJ2-3; TRBD2 is the table's D call and was not checked against the DNA. Germline assignment: CDR1 SQVTM and CDR2 ANQGSEA. The CDR3 sequence runs 10 residues, both termini included. CDR3 sequence: CSVDGLAGGV.

This clone was observed once. The chain is built from TRBV29-1 and TRBJ1-1; D ambiguous. Germline values: CDR1 SQVTM, CDR2 ANQGSEA. CDR3 length: 11 residues. For the CDR3, the DNA is TGCGTTGGGGAGAAGAACACTGAAGCTTTCTTT. This gives the protein CVGEKNTEAFF.

This clone was seen only a few times. V and J are TRBV28 and TRBJ2-5; TRBD1 matches at 7 bases. The CDR3 has 17 amino acids. The V and J ends lost 5 bases and 4 bases, in that order; junction bases with no gene match: 16. Germline values: CDR1 MDHEN, CDR2 SYDVKM. CDR3 loop: CASSVLGETGYRETQYF. CDR3 nucleotide sequence: TGTGCCAGCAGTGTCTTAGGAGAGACAGGGTACCGAGAGACCCAGTACTTC.